These 23 T cell receptor beta chains came from one sample sequenced in a study of CD4+ T cells in melanoma (dated by TCRdb to the early 2020s). The library was obtained by the immunoSEQ multiplex PCR assay. The source is immuneACCESS, and TCRdb retained only in-frame sequences with V and J called. Part of the clones is not carried over; for the studies checked, unresolved V genes explain less than half of this, and the remainder is unexplained. The sample includes some 110,000 clones, with about 90% observed a single time. 3.3% of the sample rests with the top ten. Input material: peripheral blood. The source of these receptors is a human donor with melanoma.

V and J are TRBV19 and TRBJ2-3; D call uncertain. Looked up from germline, CDR1 is LNHDA and CDR2 is SQIVND (reference sequence). The length of the CDR3 is 13 residues. V lost 3 bases and J lost 4, with 8 bases in between. The CDR3 reads CASSIEFADTQYF. DNA for the CDR3: TGTGCCAGTAGTATCGAGTTTGCAGATACGCAGTATTTT. The full variable domain, completed using reference TRBV19 and TRBJ2-3, is DGGITQSPKYLFRKEGQNVTLSCEQNLNHDAMYWYRQDPGQGLRLIYYSQIVNDFQKGDIAEGYSVSREKKESFPLTVTSAQKNPTAFYLCASSIEFADTQYFGPGTRLTVL.

A single count supports this clone. The chain links TRBV19 to TRBJ1-2; D ambiguous. Germline values: CDR1 LNHDA, CDR2 SQIVND (reference sequence). The CDR3 extends over 11 amino acids. Trimming left V 6 bases short and J 8 bases short, with 10 bases between. For the CDR3, the DNA is TGTGCCAGTAGGTCAGGCGACGGCTACACCTTC. It encodes CASRSGDGYTF.

The chain employs TRBV6-5 and TRBJ2-2; D is uncertain. The CDR3 is 14 residues long. Deletions cut 3 bases from V and 1 base from J, with 6 bases between. CDR1 is MNHEY and CDR2 is SVGAGI in the germline V gene. The CDR3 loop is CASSYHRNTGELFF. CDR3 in DNA: TGTGCCAGCAGTTATCACAGGAACACCGGGGAGCTGTTTTTT.

This sequence joins TRBV2 and TRBJ2-7; 9 bases are a match to TRBD1. Germline CDR1 SNHLY, CDR2 FYNNEI. V lost 6 bases to trimming and J lost 3 bases; unmatched junction nucleotides: 3. The CDR3 covers 13 residues. The CDR3 coding sequence is TGTGCCAGCAGCCGGGACAGGGACTACGAGCAGTACTTC. It specifies CASSRDRDYEQYF.

The chain joins TRBV9 to TRBJ1-1; tentatively, D is TRBD1 (5 bases). Germline V gene sequence: CDR1 SGDLS, CDR2 YYNGEE. Trimming pared 5 bases from V and 4 bases from J, leaving 18 bases between. This CDR3 is built from 15 residues. The DNA of the CDR3 is TGTGCCAGCAGTGTTACCCAGGGTGTAGGCACTGAAGCTTTCTTT. The encoded protein is CASSVTQGVGTEAFF.

The V and J genes are TRBV6-5 and TRBJ2-5, with D unresolved. TRBJ2-7 explains the end of the DNA better; the J call may be wrong. Per germline, CDR1 MNHEY and CDR2 SVGAGI. The CDR3 loop spans 15 amino acids. CDR3: CASSRTLGIPYEQYF. In DNA form, the CDR3 reads TGTGCCAGCAGCCGTACTTTGGGAATTCCCTACGAGCAGTACTTC.

The V gene is TRBV23-1, the J gene TRBJ1-5; D gene ambiguous. TRBV23-1 is marked as an open reading frame, function uncertain. This CDR3 has 15 amino acids. V dropped 0 bases and J dropped 2 bases, with 8 bases sitting between them. The DNA of the CDR3 is TGCGCCAGCAGTCAATCTGGGGAGGGCAATCAGCCCCAGCATTTT. It specifies CASSQSGEGNQPQHF.

J is TRBJ2-1 and V is TRBV25-1, with 8 bases lining up with TRBD1. This CDR3 comprises 15 residues. V trimming: 3 bases; J trimming: 9 bases; junction bases outside the gene matches: 10. Per germline, CDR1 MGHDK and CDR2 SYGVNS. The CDR3 protein is CASSDPPGQGGEQFF. The CDR3 DNA reads TGTGCCAGCAGTGATCCCCCCGGACAGGGAGGTGAGCAGTTCTTC.

The chain is built from TRBV4-2 and TRBJ1-2; TRBD1 might be the D (5 bases). Looked up from germline, CDR1 is LGHNA and CDR2 is YNFKEQ. V lost 1 base, J lost 1 base, and 7 bases lay in between. The CDR3 totals 14 residues. The CDR3 loop reads CASSQGGDNYGYTF. CDR3 nucleotide sequence: TGTGCCAGCAGCCAAGGAGGGGATAACTATGGCTACACCTTC.

This chain joins TRBV28 and TRBJ1-5, with TRBD1 as a possible D gene (6 bases). V was shortened by 6 bases and J by 4 bases, with 13 bases between the two germline ends. Germline CDR1 reads MDHEN; CDR2 reads SYDVKM. The CDR3 is made up of 14 amino acids. The CDR3, as DNA: TGTGCCAGCAGGGAGTTACAGGGAAATCAGCCCCAGCATTTT. Translation gives CASRELQGNQPQHF.

The chain is built from TRBV7-9 and TRBJ1-2; the D gene is possibly TRBD1 (5 bases). CDR1 SEHNR and CDR2 FQNEAQ come from the germline V gene (reference sequence). V shed 3 bases and J shed 7 bases, with 12 bases lying between them. This CDR3 comprises 13 residues. The CDR3 loop is CASSLGPGSGYTF. Here the CDR3 DNA reads TGTGCCAGCAGCTTGGGACCGGGGAGTGGCTACACCTTC.

The V and J genes are TRBV7-2 and TRBJ2-5; D gene uncertain. CDR3 length: 16 residues. V was pared by 3 bases and J by 2 bases, with 16 bases between. Germline V gene lookup returns CDR1 SGHTA and CDR2 FQGNSA. The DNA for the CDR3 is TGTGCCAGCAGCTTTGCAGTAGGGCAGCCTCAAGAGACCCAGTACTTC. Translation gives CASSFAVGQPQETQYF.

The chain joins TRBV19 to TRBJ2-3; D may be TRBD1 (6 bases). CDR3 length: 14 amino acids. Trimming took off 2 bases at V and 1 base at J, with 7 bases between the two ends. CDR1 and CDR2 from the germline V gene are LNHDA and SQIVND (reference sequence). In nucleotides, the CDR3 is TGTGCCAGTAGTATACGACAGGGCACAGATACGCAGTATTTT. Encoded protein: CASSIRQGTDTQYF.

The chain joins TRBV4-2 to TRBJ1-4; perhaps TRBD1 as D (6 bases). CDR1 is LGHNA, CDR2 YNFKEQ, per germline. CDR3 length: 16 residues. V lost 3 bases and J lost 6, with 17 bases in between. The CDR3 sequence: CASSQDGGGRDEKLFF. CDR3 sequence (DNA): TGTGCCAGCAGCCAGGACGGGGGCGGAAGGGATGAAAAACTGTTTTTT.

The chain joins TRBV4-1 to TRBJ1-1, with D maybe TRBD1 (6 bases). V was shortened by 4 bases and J by 1 base, with 10 bases between the two germline ends. The CDR3 length is 14 residues. The germline V gene has CDR1 MGHRA and CDR2 YSYEKL. The CDR3 loop reads CASSLQGQNTEAFF. In DNA, the CDR3 is TGCGCCAGCAGCCTCCAGGGACAGAACACTGAAGCTTTCTTT.

The count of this clone is one. One junction end disagrees with the germline gene, perhaps due to a read error. This same CDR3 is encoded by further DNA sequences in the sample. V gene TRBV6-5 combines with J gene TRBJ1-3, with D hard to call. In germline, CDR1 is MNHEY, CDR2 SVGAGI. The CDR3 spans 15 residues. DNA for the CDR3: TGTGCCAGCAGCTACTCGGGGAGCTCTGGAAACACCATATATTTT. Protein sequence: CASSYSGSSGNTIYF.

The chain carries TRBV5-1 and TRBJ2-7; 9 nucleotides match TRBD2. V shed 4 bases, J shed 1 base, and the junction held 12 bases outside the gene matches. The germline CDR1 and CDR2 sequences are SGHRS and YFSETQ. This CDR3 comprises 17 residues. CDR3 residues: CASSIPMRAGGSYEQYF. In nucleotides, the CDR3 is TGCGCCAGCAGCATCCCGATGAGGGCGGGGGGGTCCTACGAGCAGTACTTC.

This chain joins TRBV5-4 and TRBJ2-2, with 10 bases identical to TRBD2. Trimming cost V 4 bases and J 0 bases; bases outside gene matches: 9. The length of the CDR3 is 18 residues. Germline loops: CDR1 SGHNT, CDR2 YYREEE (reference sequence). CDR3 protein: CASSPILLAGANTGELFF. CDR3 in DNA: TGTGCCAGCAGCCCCATCCTTCTAGCGGGGGCGAACACCGGGGAGCTGTTTTTT.

The rearrangement links TRBV5-8 to TRBJ1-5; 7 nucleotides match TRBD1. V was clipped by 1 base and J by 2 bases; unmatched bases: 6. The CDR3 runs 16 residues. Germline CDR1 reads SGHTS; CDR2 reads YDEGEE. CDR3 sequence (DNA): TGTGCCAGCAGCTTGAACAGGGGTGGGGGCAATCAGCCCCAGCATTTT. Translating gives CASSLNRGGGNQPQHF.

The gene calls are TRBV4-2 and TRBJ2-7, with 10 nucleotides matching TRBD2. Trimming at V came to 6 bases and at J to 4 bases, leaving 6 bases not matched to a gene. The length of the CDR3 is 14 residues. Germline CDR1 is LGHNA and CDR2 is YNFKEQ. The chain's CDR3 is CASRPRTSGYEQYF. The CDR3 DNA reads as TGTGCCAGCAGACCTCGGACTAGCGGTTACGAGCAGTACTTC.

The V gene is TRBV30, the J gene TRBJ2-1; D unclear. Per germline, CDR1 GTSNPN and CDR2 SVGIG (reference sequence). This CDR3 comprises 12 residues. V lost 0 bases and J lost 7, with 7 bases in between. Here the CDR3 reads CAWSVRTNEQFF. Written as DNA, the CDR3 is TGTGCCTGGAGTGTACGGACGAATGAGCAGTTCTTC.

V and J are TRBV6-5 and TRBJ1-2; no reliable D call. The CDR3 loop spans 13 amino acids. Trimming left V 6 bases short and J 1 base short, with 9 bases between. From germline, CDR1 is MNHEY and CDR2 SVGAGI. In nucleotides, the CDR3 is TGTGCCAGCAGCTCCACAATTAACTATGGCTACACCTTC. Translating it yields CASSSTINYGYTF.

The J gene is TRBJ2-1, the V gene TRBV5-4, with 11 bases identical to TRBD2. Per germline, CDR1 SGHNT and CDR2 YYREEE (reference sequence). The CDR3 covers 16 residues. The J segment lost 0 bases and the V segment lost 4 bases, leaving 3 bases of the junction unmatched. CDR3 amino acids: CASSPTSGSSYNEQFF. CDR3 DNA: TGTGCCAGCAGCCCCACTAGCGGGAGCTCCTACAATGAGCAGTTCTTC.